The 13 T cell receptor beta chains below were found in one sample sequenced in a study of tumor and adjacent non-tumor tissue in lung cancer. The library came from three nested PCR rounds adapted from ARM-PCR protocols. TCRdb re-derived calls from the multiplex PCR reads in MiXCR, one entry per CDR3 protein. The table shows just over 200,000 distinct CDR3 sequences, with about two thirds occurring only once. No cell sorting was done before RNA was extracted from the tissue. The sample consisted of lung tumor tissue. Source of these receptors: a man aged 60 to 75 with non-small cell lung cancer.

On this clonotype: At one of its ends the junction is not consistent with the germline gene, which may arise from a read error. This chain uses TRBV6-5 with TRBJ2-3; 10 bases agree with TRBD2. This CDR3 contains 15 residues. Germline V gives CDR1 MNHEY, CDR2 SVGAGI. The CDR3 loop reads CASRLQAGGPGTQDF. The CDR3 DNA follows: TGTGCCAGCAGACTACAAGCGGGAGGGCCAGGTACGCAGGATTTT.

In the case of this clonotype: The final CDR3 position lacks the conserved phenylalanine or tryptophan, pointing to a likely read error. The chain combines TRBV5-5 with TRBJ2-4; TRBD2 agrees at 10 bases. From germline, CDR1 is SGHKS and CDR2 YYEKEE (reference sequence). With V trimmed by 3 bases and J by 6 bases, 12 bases remained unmatched. This CDR3 has 17 amino acids. Here the CDR3 reads CASSSLAGSERGNIQYI. The CDR3 nucleotides read TGTGCCAGCAGCTCACTAGCGGGGTCGGAGCGGGGAAACATTCAGTACATC.

As concerns this clonotype: This may stem from a read error, because a much larger clone lies one nucleotide away. The genes are TRBV20-1 and TRBJ2-7, with D perhaps TRBD2 (6 bases). Germline values: CDR1 DFQATT, CDR2 SNEGSKA (reference sequence). The CDR3 has 15 amino acids. The CDR3 DNA is TGCAGCGGTATTCTGACACTCGGGGGAGACTACGAGCAGTACTTC. Its translation is CSGILTLGGDYEQYF.

The chain links TRBV6-1 to TRBJ1-2; TRBD1 is a possible D gene (5 bases). The CDR3 loop spans 14 amino acids. The germline gives CDR1 MNHNS, CDR2 SASEGT. V was clipped by 4 bases and J by 8 bases, with 17 bases between them. CDR3 in amino acids: CASSGGVGELGYTF. The CDR3 nucleotides are TGTGCCAGCAGTGGAGGCGTAGGGGAACTAGGCTACACCTTC.

The rearrangement uses TRBV4-2 and TRBJ2-7; D not resolved. The CDR3 spans 15 residues. The germline CDR1 and CDR2 sequences are LGHNA and YNFKEQ. The germline V and J ends were trimmed by 0 bases and 9 bases, with 18 bases remaining between them. The CDR3 nucleotides read TGTGCCAGCAGCCAAGAGGCCGATCATAGCCGATGGCAGTACTTC. It specifies CASSQEADHSRWQYF.

Comment on this clonotype: The junction does not match germline at one end; this may be a read error. The rearrangement uses TRBV5-4 and TRBJ1-3; tentative D call: TRBD1 (5 bases). The CDR3 contains 14 residues. In germline, CDR1 is SGHNT, CDR2 YYREEE (reference sequence). DNA for the CDR3: TGTGCCAGCAGCCTTCAGGGCGCTGGATACACCATATATTTT. Encoded protein: CASSLQGAGYTIYF.

DNA of the CDR3: TGCAGCGTTGTTATCCGGGCGGGTGGGCCTGGTGGGCAGTACTTC. This translates into CSVVIRAGGPGGQYF. V and J are TRBV29-1 and TRBJ2-7; D is possibly TRBD2 (5 bases). Germline V gene lookup returns CDR1 SQVTM and CDR2 ANQGSEA. V was clipped by 4 bases and J by 9 bases, with 25 bases between them. There are 15 residues in the CDR3.

On this clonotype: One junction end does not reproduce the germline sequence, and a read error may be involved. V and J are TRBV20-1 and TRBJ1-2; D uncertain. Germline loops: CDR1 DFQATT, CDR2 SNEGSKA (reference sequence). The CDR3 is made up of 14 amino acids. CDR3 in amino acids: CSASEGRPLYDYAF. In DNA, the CDR3 is TGCAGTGCTTCGGAGGGTCGTCCTTTATATGACTACGCCTTC.

Notes on this clonotype: This may arise from a read error, as a much more abundant clone is one base away. The rearrangement links TRBV30 to TRBJ2-1; tentative D call: TRBD1 (6 bases). Germline V gene lookup returns CDR1 GTSNPN and CDR2 SVGIG (reference sequence). The CDR3 is 15 residues long. The CDR3 is CVWTTGSLYYNEQFF. The DNA for the CDR3 is TGTGTCTGGACCACAGGGTCCCTTTACTACAATGAGCAGTTCTTC.

This clonotype was recorded at least ten times. This rearrangement joins TRBV12-3 or TRBV12-4 to TRBJ2-3; 14 bases agree with TRBD2. Germline trimming cut 5 bases from V and 6 bases from J; bases unmatched to any gene: 4. The CDR3 consists of 15 residues. The CDR3 loop reads CASSTGLAGVDTQYF. CDR3 nucleotides: TGTGCCAGCAGTACGGGACTAGCGGGAGTTGATACGCAGTATTTT.

This clonotype was seen a handful of times. The chain combines TRBV5-1 with TRBJ2-2; D not resolved. The V gene's germline CDR1 is SGHRS and CDR2 YFSETQ. The CDR3 is 14 amino acids. Trimming stripped 1 base from V and 2 bases from J, with 6 bases between. The CDR3 nucleotides are TGCGCCAGCAGCTTGTCACAAAACACCGGGGAGCTGTTTTTT. It encodes CASSLSQNTGELFF.

The V call is TRBV7-8, the J call TRBJ1-4; D gene uncertain. V was pared by 0 bases and J by 0 bases, with 8 bases between. This CDR3 spans 16 amino acids. Germline V gene lookup returns CDR1 SGHVS and CDR2 FQNEAQ. The CDR3 sequence is CASSLAGGATNEKLFF. As DNA, the CDR3 is TGTGCCAGCAGCTTAGCGGGCGGTGCAACTAATGAAAAACTGTTTTTT.

This clonotype was observed once. A single base separates this from a much larger clone, so it may be a read error. V gene TRBV12-3 or TRBV12-4 combines with J gene TRBJ1-1; 7 positions match TRBD1. The CDR3 length is 13 residues. The CDR3 reads CASRGQLNTEVFF. CDR3 nucleotides: TGTGCCAGCAGGGGACAGTTGAACACTGAAGTTTTCTTT.